This T cell receptor (beta chain) came from a study of beta chain features in type 1 diabetes. Study-level information: The patients were much like the healthy donors in age, gender and cell yields.

Comments on this clone: Its antigen is currently unknown.

The study reverse transcribed the entire isolated RNA, so it sequenced expressed TCRB transcripts. The table came from immunoSEQ multiplex PCR; TCRdb's copy has only in-frame clones and leaves some out. This table has about 150,000 clones, approximately 8.1% appearing once. The V gene's germline CDR1 is MNHEY and CDR2 SVGAGI. This CDR3 contains 14 residues. V was shortened by 0 bases and J by 7 bases, with 10 bases between the two germline ends. Regarding the study as a whole: Whatever favoring of shorter templates PCR might show would apply equally to patients and controls. A moderate, significant TCRB CDR3 shortening appeared in type 1 diabetes across four CD4+ subsets.

The source of this sequence is a man between 18 and 29 years old in good health. The sequenced sample consisted of central memory CD4+ T cells from blood. The chain combines TRBV6-5 with TRBJ2-1; D gene uncertain. CDR3 in DNA: TGTGCCAGCAGTTACTCTGATAGAATGAATGAGCAGTTCTTC. It translates to CASSYSDRMNEQFF.